This T cell receptor beta chain is from a study of HIV-infected patients and healthy controls. The wider study: Viral load fell to undetectable in about 70% of the 16 patients by the second blood draw. Whole-study findings and limits: CDR3 sharing between individuals was lower in HIV-infected patients than in healthy controls. Compared with controls, mean Gini indices were significantly raised in HIV-infected repertoires, possibly indicating oligoclonality.

This clonotype is deemed medium-sized. Its antigen is unknown. The V gene's germline CDR1 is SGHAT and CDR2 FQNNGV. CDR3 length: 17 amino acids. V lost 3 bases to trimming and J lost 6 bases, with 24 bases between them. Follow-up blood was drawn about 14 weeks, roughly three months, after antiretroviral therapy began. The repertoire came from unfractionated whole blood and reflected all unsorted peripheral T cells. Around 500 ng RNA was reverse transcribed with alpha and beta constant-region primers. Separate chain-specific third strand synthesis with multiplexing indices produced the alpha and beta libraries. All rearrangements within a chain used one primer pair; cDNA molecules carried barcodes. TCRdb redid the calling of the 5' RACE reads with MiXCR, one entry per CDR3 protein. The table records about 7,900 distinct CDR3 sequences, 8.4% of them present only once.

Sequenced here: blood, sampled during antiretroviral therapy. The source is an adult with HIV infection. The chain links TRBV11-2 to TRBJ2-7, with a weak D call TRBD2 (6 bases). The CDR3: CASSFTLAPLRVPEQYF. The CDR3 DNA reads TGTGCCAGCAGCTTTACGCTAGCGCCCTTAAGGGTCCCCGAGCAGTACTTC.